This T cell receptor beta chain was captured by sequencing in a study of chemoradiotherapy in HPV16-positive cancers. For the study at large: A couple of HPV16-positive patients' cells yielded candidate HPV-specific clones and common motifs. Study-wide findings and caveats: Only two HPV16-positive patients supplied the functional HPV-specificity definition. Non-HPV-specific T cells did not expand in tumors during treatment, whereas candidate HPV-specific clones and E7-related motifs did.

Here immunoSEQ multiplex PCR was the method, and the copy in TCRdb shows in-frame clones only, minus some. This table holds tens of thousands of clones, about 93% found once. V lost 5 bases, J lost 8 bases, and 18 bases lay in between. Germline values: CDR1 KGHSY, CDR2 FQNENV. The CDR3 loop spans 14 amino acids. With respect to this clone: Its cognate antigen is unknown.

Repertoires were sampled repeatedly during chemoradiotherapy. The chain has TRBV16 and TRBJ1-2; possibly TRBD1 for D (6 bases). The receptor was derived from a human donor with HPV-associated anogenital cancer. The sequencing used blood, collected from a patient who underwent chemoradiotherapy. CDR3 sequence (DNA): TGTGCCAGCAGCGGGACAACCCTAATAAGGGGCTACACCTTC. It is translated as CASSGTTLIRGYTF.